This TCR beta chain was observed in a study of response to subunit inactivated influenza vaccine. Regarding the study as a whole: Each seasonal influenza vaccination, the authors suggested, recruits few new T cells.

Worth noting for this clonotype: The antigen remains undetermined.

A single record per CDR3 protein comes from TCRdb applying MiXCR to the RT-PCR reads. The table includes about 500,000 distinct CDR3 sequences, approximately 17% detected once. Trimming took 8 bases from V and 4 from J; bases not matched to a gene: 18. This CDR3 spans 16 amino acids. Germline loops: CDR1 DFQATT, CDR2 SNEGSKA (reference sequence). Sample: CD4+ T cells sorted from PBMCs, taken roughly 24 months after vaccination. The clonotype comes from a man in his fifties or sixties who received an inactivated influenza vaccine. The gene calls are TRBV20-1 and TRBJ2-7, with 9 bases lining up with TRBD1. The CDR3 sequence is CSPKGMGQGKGYEQYF. For the CDR3, the DNA is TGCAGTCCCAAGGGTATGGGACAGGGTAAGGGTTACGAGCAGTACTTC.